This T cell receptor (beta chain) was sequenced in a study of cytomegalovirus exposure and HLA in healthy donors. PCR involved 60 Vbeta and 13 Jbeta primers. Generated by immunoSEQ multiplex PCR, the TCRdb table keeps only in-frame clones and is missing some. The sample carries 99,000 or so clones, 60% to 85% recorded once. Study-wide points: HLA allele associations emerged for 17,000 or so TCR beta sequences in a later analysis, at 0.05 false discovery rate.

As concerns this clone: What it binds is unknown.

This TCR was sampled from a woman in her 40s in good health and CMV-seropositive. Sequenced sample: PBMCs.

CDR3 in amino acids: CASSLSSRNNEQFF. In DNA, the CDR3 is TGTGCCAGCAGCCTGTCGTCGCGGAACAATGAGCAGTTCTTC. This chain links TRBV5-5 with TRBJ2-1; no definite D call. Trimming pared 4 bases from V and 5 bases from J, leaving 13 bases between. This CDR3 region has 14 residues. Germline assignment: CDR1 SGHKS and CDR2 YYEKEE (reference sequence).